This T cell receptor beta chain was recovered during a study of cytomegalovirus exposure and HLA in healthy donors. General observations from the study: In terms of immune exposure information, only CMV serostatus was available.

The CDR3 covers 20 residues. Germline V gene data show CDR1 as SNHLY and CDR2 as FYNNEI. V was pared by 2 bases and J by 7 bases, with 23 bases of the junction left unmatched. Worth noting for this clone: The antigen is unknown.

The primer mix had 60 Vbeta and 13 Jbeta primers. Method: immunoSEQ multiplex PCR; TCRdb's copy keeps in-frame clones and lacks some. In total, the table holds about 58,000 clones. The chain joins TRBV2 to TRBJ2-1, with 7 nucleotides matching TRBD2. This TCR came from a woman between 18 and 30 years old in good health and CMV-seronegative. Sequenced: PBMCs. DNA for the CDR3: TGTGCCAGCAGTGAACCTACAAACCCATGGGCGGGGGTGGGCACAAATGAGCAGTTCTTC. Protein: CASSEPTNPWAGVGTNEQFF. The whole variable domain, filled in from reference TRBV2 and TRBJ2-1, reads EPEVTQTPSHQVTQMGQEVILRCVPISNHLYFYWYRQILGQKVEFLVSFYNNEISEKSEIFDDQFSVERPDGSNFTLKIRSTKLEDSAMYFCASSEPTNPWAGVGTNEQFFGPGTRLTVL.